This T cell receptor (beta chain) derives from a study of T cell responses to AZD1222 COVID-19 vaccine. Study results and limitations: The number of AZD1222 recipients seropositive at baseline was only five to seven. Most donors were white British and more were female, and clonal diversity was possibly underestimated.

This CDR3 comprises 15 residues. Trimming removed 2 bases from V and 4 bases from J, with 12 bases in between. CDR1 SGHTA and CDR2 FQGTGA come from the germline V gene. The table lists this clone with a count of one. Its antigen remains unidentified. Repertoires were generated with immunoSEQ multiplex PCR, while TCRdb's copy carries only in-frame clones and drops some. The table records 150,000 to 200,000 clones, around 86% of them present only once. The origin of this receptor is an adult in good health. The rearrangement links TRBV7-3 to TRBJ2-1; either TRBD1 or TRBD2 may supply D (5 bases each). This specimen was peripheral blood, taken on day 0 of MenACWY control vaccination. The CDR3 sequence is CASSLGGPLYNEQFF. In nucleotides, the CDR3 is TGTGCCAGCAGCTTAGGGGGACCCCTATACAATGAGCAGTTCTTC.